The sequence of this TCR beta chain was determined in a study of beta chain features in type 1 diabetes. This clone was detected many times. What it recognizes is unknown. The whole isolated RNA underwent reverse transcription, so sequencing captured expressed TCRB transcripts. Libraries were prepared by immunoSEQ multiplex PCR; TCRdb keeps only in-frame clonotypes and omits some of them. The sample holds about 190,000 clones; less than 9.5% are singletons and the top ten take approximately 1%. Study findings and constraints: Shortening of TCRB CDR3s, moderate but significant, appeared in all four CD4+ subsets of Type 1 diabetes patients. Because the template was cDNA, high-expressing cells might be over-represented. Insertions at VDJ junctions were less frequent in type 1 diabetes patients. These patients also deleted more nucleotides at the same junctions.

The clonotype comes from a woman aged 40-49 years with type 1 diabetes. The source material was central memory CD4+ T cells from blood.

The CDR3 spells CASSVTGRSQNTEAFF. For the CDR3, the DNA is TGCGCCAGCAGCGTGACAGGAAGGAGCCAGAACACTGAAGCTTTCTTT. The chain has TRBV5-1 and TRBJ1-1, with D tentatively TRBD1 (6 bases). This CDR3 contains 16 residues. Germline V CDR1 and CDR2: SGHRS, YFSETQ. The V end was cut by 4 bases, the J end by 1 base, with 17 bases between.